Listed here are 10 T cell receptor beta chains from one sample, sequenced in a study of blood T cell repertoires in COVID-19. Method: immunoSEQ multiplex PCR; TCRdb's copy keeps in-frame clones and lacks some. The sample consists of 200,000 or so clones, almost 90% of them appearing once. Specimen: peripheral blood. The receptors derive from a woman aged 55-70 years with acute or convalescent COVID-19.

The V and J genes are TRBV7-8 and TRBJ2-7; possibly TRBD2 for D (5 bases). The ends were cut back, 5 bases at V and 0 bases at J, with 14 bases in the middle. Germline CDR1 SGHVS, CDR2 FQNEAQ. The length of the CDR3 is 15 residues. The CDR3 loop reads CASSPERSGSYEQYF. The CDR3 DNA reads as TGTGCCAGCAGCCCCGAGCGGAGCGGCTCCTACGAGCAGTACTTC.

Worth noting for this clone: The DNA is omitted, as the CDR3 cannot be located on it reliably, and the CDR3 follows TCRdb's listing. This chain connects TRBV3-1 (or the pseudogene TRBV3-2) to TRBJ2-1; no check of the table's D call, TRBD2, against the DNA was made. The CDR3 spans 16 amino acids, including both terminal residues. Per germline, CDR1 LGHDT and CDR2 YNNKEL (reference sequence). CDR3 loop: CASSHFARGTGTSLFF.

The CDR3 DNA is TGTGCCAGCTCACTCCCGCGGGGGTGGACCGCTGAAGCTTTCTTT. Protein sequence: CASSLPRGWTAEAFF. V and J are TRBV18 and TRBJ1-1; TRBD1 might be the D (5 bases). Trimming removed 4 bases at V and 6 bases at J, with 18 bases between. This CDR3 has 15 amino acids. CDR1 KGHSH and CDR2 LQKENI come from the germline V gene.

The CDR3 DNA sequence: TGTGCCAGTAGGGGGTGGACAGGAGGGGAGACCCAGTACTTC. Translated, it gives CASRGWTGGETQYF. The V gene is TRBV19, the J gene TRBJ2-5; D is perhaps TRBD1 (7 bases). This CDR3 spans 14 amino acids. The germline V gene encodes CDR1 LNHDA and CDR2 SQIVND (reference sequence). V shed 6 bases and J shed 5 bases, with 16 bases lying between them.

The chain links TRBV30 to TRBJ1-4; 10 positions match TRBD1. After removal of 1 base from V and 7 bases from J, the junction contained 6 bases not matched to a gene. The CDR3 is 15 residues long. Germline V gives CDR1 GTSNPN, CDR2 SVGIG (reference sequence). The CDR3 sequence: CAWSEMGQGPEKLFF. In nucleotides, the CDR3 is TGTGCCTGGAGTGAAATGGGACAGGGGCCTGAAAAACTGTTTTTT.

This clone was detected once. The CDR3 DNA reads TGTGCCAGCAGGGTGGACAGGGGGAACACTGAAGCTTTCTTT. Its protein product is CASRVDRGNTEAFF. The V gene is TRBV2, the J gene TRBJ1-1; 9 bases align to TRBD1. The CDR3 sequence is 14 residues long. J gave up 1 base and V 6 bases, and 3 bases lay outside the gene matches. Germline CDR1 reads SNHLY; CDR2 reads FYNNEI. The whole variable domain, filled in from reference TRBV2 and TRBJ1-1, reads EPEVTQTPSHQVTQMGQEVILRCVPISNHLYFYWYRQILGQKVEFLVSFYNNEISEKSEIFDDQFSVERPDGSNFTLKIRSTKLEDSAMYFCASRVDRGNTEAFFGQGTRLTVV.

This rearrangement joins TRBV2 to TRBJ1-5; 8 bases fit TRBD1. The CDR3 totals 15 residues. V shed 0 bases, J shed 5 bases, and the junction held 3 bases outside the gene matches. Germline V gives CDR1 SNHLY, CDR2 FYNNEI. The CDR3 is CASSEAGQGYQPQHF. The CDR3 region has the DNA TGTGCCAGCAGTGAAGCAGGACAGGGATATCAGCCCCAGCATTTT.

The chain links TRBV9 to TRBJ1-3; 8 bases map to TRBD1. CDR1 and CDR2 from the germline V gene are SGDLS and YYNGEE. J was trimmed by 4 bases and V by 2 bases; bases with no gene match: 5. This CDR3 has 15 residues. The CDR3 sequence: CASSVGQVFGNTIYF. The CDR3 DNA follows: TGTGCCAGCAGCGTGGGACAGGTCTTCGGAAACACCATATATTTT.

This rearrangement joins TRBV29-1 to TRBJ2-7; 8 nucleotides agree with TRBD2. Germline CDR1 is SQVTM and CDR2 is ANQGSEA. V gave up 6 bases and J gave up 7 bases; unmatched junction bases: 5. The CDR3 spans 11 residues. CDR3 coding DNA: TGCAGCGTGAGACTAGCGCGGGAGCAGTACTTC. This translates into CSVRLAREQYF.

In this sample, this clone turned up once. The chain combines TRBV2 with TRBJ1-1, with 7 bases aligning to TRBD1. The CDR3 has 15 residues. V shed 7 bases and J 0 bases; nucleotides not matched to a gene: 8. Germline V gene sequence: CDR1 SNHLY, CDR2 FYNNEI. The CDR3 loop reads CASIKDRPLNTEAFF. For the CDR3, the DNA is TGTGCCAGCATTAAGGACAGGCCATTGAACACTGAAGCTTTCTTT.